This T cell receptor (beta chain) was obtained from a study of T-cell memory formation after mild COVID-19. Notes on the study in general: A balance of CD4 and CD8 characterized clones contracting day 15 to 85, whereas later expanders leaned CD4+. CD4+ contracting clones were found mainly in CM and EM, and CD8+ ones in EMRA. SARS-CoV-2 specificity of second-wave clones peaking day 37 was unconfirmed.

In this sample, this clonotype turned up a few times. No antigen is known for it. The germline V gene has CDR1 SQVTM and CDR2 ANQGSEA. The CDR3 spans 13 residues. Trimming removed 7 bases at V and 5 bases at J, with 16 bases between. Libraries for TCRalpha and TCRbeta carried sample barcodes and unique molecular identifiers via 5'RACE. TCRdb itself ran the 5' RACE reads through MiXCR, one entry per CDR3 protein. Of some 260,000 distinct CDR3 sequences listed, roughly 15% are singletons. Sequenced input: PBMCs or a T cell subset sorted from them (not recorded which). V and J are TRBV29-1 and TRBJ2-3, with D perhaps TRBD1 (7 bases). This receptor was identified in a man between 18 and 29 years old who had mild COVID-19 (a few samples of this study predate the infection). Cell type and time point are not known. CDR3 in amino acids: CSGGGGAGDTQYF. CDR3 nucleotides: TGCAGCGGAGGGGGCGGGGCTGGAGATACGCAGTATTTT.